A single sample is the source of the 22 T cell receptor beta chains below, sequenced in a study of blood T cell repertoires in COVID-19. Measured with immunoSEQ multiplex PCR; TCRdb has only the in-frame clones, and not every one. The data hold 200,000 to 250,000 clones, with 85% to 90% observed a single time. Sequencing used peripheral blood. These receptors all stem from a man aged 30 to 45 with COVID-19, enrolled during active disease.

The chain employs TRBV12-5 and TRBJ1-5, with no clear D. V lost 2 bases to trimming and J lost 5 bases, with 19 bases between them. CDR1 and CDR2 (germline): LGHNT, FRNRAP. This CDR3 spans 17 amino acids. CDR3 in amino acids: CASGLTTRTGNYQPQHF. The CDR3 DNA reads TGTGCTAGTGGTTTGACCACGCGGACGGGAAATTATCAGCCCCAGCATTTT.

CDR3 bases: TGTGCCAGCAGTCGGGACAGGGGCTATGGCTACACCTTC. Amino acid sequence: CASSRDRGYGYTF. The V gene is TRBV27, the J gene TRBJ1-2; 10 bases are shared with TRBD1. Losses at the gene ends were 5 bases for V and 4 bases for J; bases not matched to a gene: 1. The CDR3 totals 13 residues. Germline V gene lookup returns CDR1 MNHEY and CDR2 SMNVEV (reference sequence).

The chain carries TRBV2 and TRBJ2-7; D possibly corresponds to TRBD1 (5 bases). Trimming removed 8 bases from V and 1 base from J, with 15 bases in between. CDR1 is SNHLY, CDR2 FYNNEI, per germline. CDR3 length: 14 residues. CDR3: CASQSGRASYEQYF. CDR3 sequence (DNA): TGTGCCAGCCAATCTGGCAGGGCTTCCTACGAGCAGTACTTC. The full variable domain, its missing parts supplied by reference TRBV2 and TRBJ2-7, is EPEVTQTPSHQVTQMGQEVILRCVPISNHLYFYWYRQILGQKVEFLVSFYNNEISEKSEIFDDQFSVERPDGSNFTLKIRSTKLEDSAMYFCASQSGRASYEQYFGPGTRLTVT.

This chain joins TRBV6-6 and TRBJ1-3; D is unclear. Germline V gene lookup returns CDR1 MNHNY and CDR2 SVGAGI (reference sequence). The ends were cut back, 0 bases at V and 3 bases at J, with 9 bases in the middle. The CDR3 sequence is 15 residues long. CDR3 DNA sequence: TGTGCCAGCAGTTACTCGTTAGTTTATGGAAACACCATATATTTT. Its translation is CASSYSLVYGNTIYF.

V and J are TRBV7-3 and TRBJ1-2, with a tentative D call TRBD1 (6 bases). Trimming removed 0 bases from V and 3 bases from J, with 8 bases in between. Germline V gives CDR1 SGHTA, CDR2 FQGTGA. The CDR3 spans 14 residues. The CDR3 here is CASSLTAGDYGYTF. The CDR3 nucleotides read TGTGCCAGCAGCTTAACGGCAGGGGACTATGGCTACACCTTC.

The table lists this clone with a count of one. The J gene is TRBJ2-3, the V gene TRBV5-8, with D maybe TRBD1 (7 bases). The germline V gene has CDR1 SGHTS and CDR2 YDEGEE. The CDR3 runs to 15 residues. Trimming left V 4 bases short and J 2 bases short, with 14 bases between. CDR3 nucleotides: TGTGCCAGCAGCCCGGGGGACAGCTCCACAGATACGCAGTATTTT. It is translated as CASSPGDSSTDTQYF. Combining the CDR3 with reference TRBV5-8 and TRBJ2-3 gives the whole variable domain EAGVTQSPTHLIKTRGQQATLRCSPISGHTSVYWYQQALGLGLQFLLWYDEGEERNRGNFPPRFSGRQFPNYSSELNVNALELEDSALYLCASSPGDSSTDTQYFGPGTRLTVL.

This clone showed up just a few times. The J gene is TRBJ1-1, the V gene TRBV7-2; no firm D call. The CDR3 length is 14 residues. Germline V gene lookup returns CDR1 SGHTA and CDR2 FQGNSA. The germline V and J ends were trimmed by 1 base and 1 base, with 7 bases remaining between them. CDR3 DNA sequence: TGTGCCAGCAGCTTAGGGGCGAGGAACACTGAAGCTTTCTTT. Encoded protein: CASSLGARNTEAFF.

This clone occurred a few times. The V gene is TRBV7-2, the J gene TRBJ1-5; D might be TRBD1 (5 bases). V was pared by 4 bases and J by 3 bases, with 13 bases between. Germline V gives CDR1 SGHTA, CDR2 FQGNSA. This CDR3 spans 15 amino acids. CDR3 sequence: CASSSAPGPNQPQHF. The DNA of the CDR3 is TGTGCCAGCAGCTCAGCGCCAGGGCCCAATCAGCCCCAGCATTTT. The full variable domain, its missing parts supplied by reference TRBV7-2 and TRBJ1-5, is GAGVSQSPSNKVTEKGKDVELRCDPISGHTALYWYRQSLGQGLEFLIYFQGNSAPDKSGLPSDRFSAERTGGSVSTLTIQRTQQEDSAVYLCASSSAPGPNQPQHFGDGTRLSIL.

V gene TRBV19 combines with J gene TRBJ1-2; 9 bases align to TRBD1. The V gene's germline CDR1 is LNHDA and CDR2 SQIVND (reference sequence). This CDR3 is built from 15 residues. The ends lost 4 bases at V and 4 bases at J; junction bases unmatched: 7. DNA for the CDR3: TGTGCCAGTAGTACCCTACAGGGGGCGACCTATGGCTACACCTTC. Its protein product is CASSTLQGATYGYTF.

J is TRBJ2-1 and V is TRBV7-2; TRBD2 agrees at 9 bases. CDR1 is SGHTA and CDR2 is FQGNSA in the germline V gene. The CDR3 has 14 residues. J was trimmed by 6 bases and V by 1 base; bases with no gene match: 1. CDR3 coding DNA: TGTGCCAGCAGCTTAGGCGGGGGGGCCAATGAGCAGTTCTTC. As protein: CASSLGGGANEQFF.

The chain combines TRBV3-1 (or the pseudogene TRBV3-2) with TRBJ2-7; no reliable D call. Germline CDR1 reads LGHDT; CDR2 reads YNNKEL (reference sequence). CDR3 length equals 12 residues. Deletions cut 1 base from V and 6 bases from J, with 7 bases between. CDR3 amino acids: CASSQAPGEQYF. CDR3 nucleotides: TGTGCCAGCAGCCAAGCCCCCGGCGAGCAGTACTTC.

This chain joins TRBV20-1 and TRBJ1-5; D is ambiguous. V was shortened by 3 bases and J by 2 bases, with 8 bases between the two germline ends. Germline V gene sequence: CDR1 DFQATT, CDR2 SNEGSKA (reference sequence). The CDR3 extends over 13 amino acids. The CDR3 nucleotides are TGCAGTGCTAGTCTTCAGGGCAATCAGCCCCAGCATTTT. It yields the protein CSASLQGNQPQHF.

This clone was seen a single time. The genes are TRBV7-9 and TRBJ2-7; D unclear. This CDR3 is 14 amino acids long. V was shortened by 5 bases and J by 3 bases, with 14 bases between the two germline ends. Germline V gene lookup returns CDR1 SEHNR and CDR2 FQNEAQ (reference sequence). CDR3 bases: TGTGCCAGCAGCCCGGGTGGAGTGGTCTACGAGCAGTACTTC. Its translation is CASSPGGVVYEQYF.

This chain connects TRBV7-2 to TRBJ2-2, with D perhaps matching TRBD1 (6 bases). V lost 0 bases and J 1 base, leaving 15 bases between the germline ends. The CDR3 is made up of 18 amino acids. The germline V gene encodes CDR1 SGHTA and CDR2 FQGNSA. CDR3: CASSLAITKTGNTGELFF. Written as DNA, the CDR3 is TGTGCCAGCAGCTTAGCAATCACAAAGACAGGGAACACCGGGGAGCTGTTTTTT. The full variable domain, rest sourced from reference TRBV7-2 and TRBJ2-2, is GAGVSQSPSNKVTEKGKDVELRCDPISGHTALYWYRQSLGQGLEFLIYFQGNSAPDKSGLPSDRFSAERTGGSVSTLTIQRTQQEDSAVYLCASSLAITKTGNTGELFFGEGSRLTVL.

The chain joins TRBV7-2 to TRBJ1-2; 8 positions match TRBD1. CDR1 and CDR2 (germline): SGHTA, FQGNSA. The CDR3 has 13 residues. With 1 base clipped from V and 11 bases from J, the junction kept 6 bases outside the gene matches. The CDR3 nucleotides read TGTGCCAGCAGCTTAGATCACAGGGGGGTATACACCTTC. This codes for CASSLDHRGVYTF.

The genes are TRBV29-1 and TRBJ2-7, with a weak D call TRBD1 (6 bases). CDR1 SQVTM and CDR2 ANQGSEA come from the germline V gene. Trimming pared 4 bases from V and 4 bases from J, leaving 14 bases between. The CDR3 extends over 13 amino acids. Here the CDR3 reads CSVGPTGRYEQYF. The CDR3 coding sequence is TGCAGCGTTGGACCAACAGGGCGGTACGAGCAGTACTTC.

This CDR3 reads CATSREAESSYNSPLHF. CDR3 in DNA: TGTGCCACCAGCAGAGAGGCGGAGAGCTCCTATAATTCACCCCTCCACTTT. The V call is TRBV15, the J call TRBJ1-6; D ambiguous. Trimming pared 0 bases from V and 0 bases from J, leaving 9 bases between. This CDR3 is 17 amino acids long. CDR1 LNHNV and CDR2 YYDKDF come from the germline V gene (reference sequence).

The rearrangement links TRBV7-3 to TRBJ1-1, with D perhaps matching TRBD1 (6 bases). Germline loops: CDR1 SGHTA, CDR2 FQGTGA. The CDR3 is 15 residues long. Trimming stripped 5 bases from V and 4 bases from J, with 17 bases between. In nucleotides, the CDR3 is TGTGCCAGCAGCGGATCTGGACAGCCTTCCACTGAAGCTTTCTTT. This codes for CASSGSGQPSTEAFF.

This chain connects TRBV27 to TRBJ1-1, with 10 bases fitting TRBD1. With V trimmed by 4 bases and J by 1 base, 0 bases remained unmatched. Germline CDR1 MNHEY, CDR2 SMNVEV (reference sequence). This CDR3 comprises 14 residues. The CDR3 DNA follows: TGTGCCAGCAGTTGGGACAGGGGGAACACTGAAGCTTTCTTT. This translates into CASSWDRGNTEAFF.

This clone was counted a few times. This sequence joins TRBV6-5 and TRBJ2-1; 8 bases agree with TRBD2. Germline V gene sequence: CDR1 MNHEY, CDR2 SVGAGI. This CDR3 region has 14 residues. After removal of 8 bases from V and 4 bases from J, the junction contained 7 bases not matched to a gene. CDR3 sequence: CASGSGGLYNEQFF. Written as DNA, the CDR3 is TGTGCCAGCGGAAGCGGGGGACTTTACAATGAGCAGTTCTTC.

The chain uses TRBV4-2 and TRBJ2-7, with a possible D match to TRBD1 (6 bases). In germline, CDR1 is LGHNA, CDR2 YNFKEQ. The CDR3 loop spans 17 amino acids. V dropped 0 bases and J dropped 2 bases, with 17 bases sitting between them. CDR3 sequence reads: CASSQDIGQKIAYEQYF. The CDR3 bases are TGTGCCAGCAGCCAAGATATAGGACAGAAAATTGCCTACGAGCAGTACTTC.

The V call is TRBV14, the J call TRBJ2-5, with D possibly TRBD1 on 5 matching bases. The CDR3 has 17 residues. Trimming left V 5 bases short and J 5 bases short, with 24 bases between. Germline CDR1 and CDR2: SGHDN and FVKESK. CDR3 DNA sequence: TGTGCCAGCAGCTCCTATCATGGACACCCCCAAGTCGAGACCCAGTACTTC. Translating it yields CASSSYHGHPQVETQYF.